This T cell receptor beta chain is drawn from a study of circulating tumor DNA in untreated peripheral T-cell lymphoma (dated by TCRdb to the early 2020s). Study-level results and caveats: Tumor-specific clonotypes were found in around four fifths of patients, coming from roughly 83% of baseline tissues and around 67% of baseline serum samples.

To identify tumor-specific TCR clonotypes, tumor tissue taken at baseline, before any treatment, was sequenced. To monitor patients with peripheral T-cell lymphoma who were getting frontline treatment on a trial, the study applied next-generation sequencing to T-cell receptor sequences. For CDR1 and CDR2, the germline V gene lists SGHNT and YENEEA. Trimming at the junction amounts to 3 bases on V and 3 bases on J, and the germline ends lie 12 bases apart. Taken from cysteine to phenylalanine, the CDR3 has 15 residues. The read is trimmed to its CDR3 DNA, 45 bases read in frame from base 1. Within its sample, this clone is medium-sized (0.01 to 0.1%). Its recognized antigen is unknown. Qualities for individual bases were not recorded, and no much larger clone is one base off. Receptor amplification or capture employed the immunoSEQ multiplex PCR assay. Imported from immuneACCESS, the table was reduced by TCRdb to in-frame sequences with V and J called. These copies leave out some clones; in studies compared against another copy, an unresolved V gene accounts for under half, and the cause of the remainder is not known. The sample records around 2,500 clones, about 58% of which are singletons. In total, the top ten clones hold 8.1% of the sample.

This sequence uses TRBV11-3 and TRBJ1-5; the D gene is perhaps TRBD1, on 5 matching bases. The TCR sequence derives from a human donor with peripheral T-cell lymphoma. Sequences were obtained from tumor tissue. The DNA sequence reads TGTGCCAGCAGCTTGACTGGGACCGACAATCAGCCCCAGCATTTT. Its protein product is CASSLTGTDNQPQHF.